Presented here are 30 T cell receptor beta chains from one specimen sequenced in a study of T cells in Graves' hyperthyroidism and ophthalmopathy. It was RNA transcripts that yielded the amplified TCR beta CDR3 regions. TCR CDR3 regions were first amplified by RT-PCR with HTBI primers. In TCRdb, the multiplex PCR reads were re-called with MiXCR into one record per CDR3 protein. The repertoire has some 300,000 distinct CDR3 sequences, roughly an eighth of them found once; the top ten carry 7.9%. The sample was blood. The receptors here all came from a woman between 35 and 50 years old with Graves' hyperthyroidism.

This clonotype occurred many times. The J gene is TRBJ1-2, the V gene TRBV6-1; 8 positions match TRBD1. This CDR3 has 11 residues. The J segment lost 13 bases and the V segment lost 5 bases, leaving 6 bases of the junction unmatched. Germline V CDR1 and CDR2: MNHNS, SASEGT. CDR3 DNA sequence: TGTGCCAGCAGTCAGGACAGGGCTGGCACCTTC. Protein sequence: CASSQDRAGTF.

This clonotype was recorded at least ten times. V usage is TRBV11-2 and J usage is TRBJ1-2; maybe TRBD1 (5 bases). CDR1 is SGHAT and CDR2 is FQNNGV in the germline V gene. The CDR3 extends over 15 amino acids. Trimming pared 3 bases from V and 2 bases from J, leaving 13 bases between. CDR3 amino acids: CASSLEGTLNYGYTF. The CDR3 DNA sequence: TGTGCCAGCAGCTTGGAGGGGACCCTAAACTATGGCTACACCTTC. Full variable domain (remainder filled in from reference TRBV11-2 and TRBJ1-2): EAGVAQSPRYKIIEKRQSVAFWCNPISGHATLYWYQQILGQGPKLLIQFQNNGVVDDSQLPKDRFSAERLKGVDSTLKIQPAKLEDSAVYLCASSLEGTLNYGYTFGSGTRLTVV.

This clonotype occurred many times. J is TRBJ1-4 and V is TRBV12-3 or TRBV12-4, with D perhaps TRBD1 (6 bases). The CDR3 loop spans 16 amino acids. Trimming left V 4 bases short and J 6 bases short, with 18 bases between. The CDR3 nucleotides read TGTGCCAGCAGTTCACACAACAGGGCCCCCTATGAAAAACTGTTTTTT. It codes for CASSSHNRAPYEKLFF.

In its sample, this clonotype was seen a few times. This chain uses TRBV20-1 with TRBJ2-1; 7 nucleotides align to TRBD2. The CDR3 spans 18 residues. V was clipped by 3 bases and J by 3 bases; unmatched bases: 17. CDR1 is DFQATT and CDR2 is SNEGSKA in the germline V gene (reference sequence). The CDR3 DNA is TGCAGTGCTAGCCTTTCGGCGGGAGCCACCTCTGGCTACAATGAGCAGTTCTTC. It is translated as CSASLSAGATSGYNEQFF.

The chain links TRBV3-1 to TRBJ2-7, with D tentatively TRBD1 or TRBD2 (6 bases each). This CDR3 comprises 12 residues. CDR1 is LGHDT, CDR2 YNNKEL, per germline (reference sequence). V lost 10 bases and J lost 7, with 17 bases in between. The CDR3 reads CATGGLIGEQYF. As DNA, the CDR3 is TGTGCCACCGGGGGCCTTATCGGAGAGCAGTACTTC.

The V and J genes are TRBV20-1 and TRBJ2-7; 8 bases map to TRBD1. Germline trimming cut 5 bases from V and 4 bases from J; bases unmatched to any gene: 7. This CDR3 comprises 13 residues. Germline V gene sequence: CDR1 DFQATT, CDR2 SNEGSKA (reference sequence). In DNA, the CDR3 is TGCAGTGCTGGTCGACAGGGGACATACGAGCAGTACTTC. Amino acid sequence: CSAGRQGTYEQYF.

This clonotype has ten or more counts. The V and J genes are TRBV2 and TRBJ1-4; 8 bases agree with TRBD1. Germline assignment: CDR1 SNHLY and CDR2 FYNNEI. The CDR3 extends over 12 amino acids. J gave up 11 bases and V 5 bases, and 4 bases lay outside the gene matches. DNA for the CDR3: TGTGCCAGCAGTCAGGACAGGGATAAACTGTTTTTT. Its translation: CASSQDRDKLFF.

The V gene is TRBV5-1, the J gene TRBJ2-1; D unresolved. Per the germline V gene, CDR1 is SGHRS and CDR2 is YFSETQ. Trimming pared 1 base from V and 0 bases from J, leaving 8 bases between. The CDR3 totals 15 residues. DNA of the CDR3: TGCGCCAGCAGCTTGTCTGGAATCTCCTACAATGAGCAGTTCTTC. This encodes CASSLSGISYNEQFF. The full variable domain, in which reference TRBV5-1 and TRBJ2-1 provide the parts outside the CDR3, is KAGVTQTPRYLIKTRGQQVTLSCSPISGHRSVSWYQQTPGQGLQFLFEYFSETQRNKGNFPGRFSGRQFSNSRSEMNVSTLELGDSALYLCASSLSGISYNEQFFGPGTRLTVL.

This clonotype was observed a few times. The chain has TRBV29-1 and TRBJ2-1; TRBD1 or TRBD2 may be the D gene (5 bases each). V lost 7 bases, J lost 9 bases, and 10 bases lay in between. The CDR3 totals 10 residues. Germline V gene data show CDR1 as SQVTM and CDR2 as ANQGSEA. Here the CDR3 reads CSGSGTEQFF. DNA of the CDR3: TGCAGCGGATCCGGGACTGAGCAGTTCTTC.

A note on this clonotype: A read error may be the cause here, since a much bigger clone is one base away. V usage is TRBV24-1 and J usage is TRBJ1-5; TRBD1 matches 10 bases. The germline V gene has CDR1 KGHDR and CDR2 SFDVKD. Trimming cost V 8 bases and J 2 bases; bases outside gene matches: 5. The CDR3 contains 15 residues. The CDR3 DNA sequence: TGTGCCACCAATAGCGGGACAGGGGGCAATCAGCCCCAGCATTTT. It translates to CATNSGTGGNQPQHF.

This chain links TRBV30 with TRBJ1-2; D possibly corresponds to TRBD1 (5 bases). Germline V lookup: CDR1 GTSNPN, CDR2 SVGIG (reference sequence). The V gene lost 5 bases and the J gene lost 2 bases, with 15 bases spanning the gap. The CDR3 totals 14 residues. The chain's CDR3 is CAWGRVGENYGYTF. The DNA for the CDR3 is TGTGCCTGGGGTCGGGTAGGGGAGAACTATGGCTACACCTTC.

This clonotype was observed many times. This sequence joins TRBV28 and TRBJ1-2, with 10 positions matching TRBD1. The CDR3 length is 13 residues. Germline V lookup: CDR1 MDHEN, CDR2 SYDVKM. The V gene end was trimmed by 7 bases and the J gene end by 7 bases; junction bases not matched to a gene: 6. The CDR3 protein is CASTSGTGVGYTF. For the CDR3, the DNA is TGTGCCAGCACATCCGGGACAGGGGTTGGCTACACCTTC.

This clonotype was found a few times. The chain recombines TRBV27 with TRBJ1-4, with unresolved D. CDR1 and CDR2 from the germline V gene are MNHEY and SMNVEV (reference sequence). This CDR3 has 14 amino acids. V shed 7 bases and J shed 8 bases, with 17 bases lying between them. CDR3 in amino acids: CASNDVPNGEKLFF. The CDR3, as DNA: TGTGCCAGCAATGATGTGCCGAATGGCGAAAAACTGTTTTTT.

This clonotype was observed many times. The rearrangement uses TRBV2 and TRBJ1-1; no clear D gene. The CDR3 sequence is 14 residues long. Germline CDR1 and CDR2: SNHLY and FYNNEI. Trimming stripped 6 bases from V and 5 bases from J, with 16 bases between. The CDR3 nucleotides read TGTGCCAGCAGGCCGCGTACCCAAGGGACTGAAGCTTTCTTT. Translating gives CASRPRTQGTEAFF.

This clonotype was seen ten or more times. V and J are TRBV20-1 and TRBJ1-1; D uncertain. The CDR3 runs 15 residues. Trimming took 1 base from V and 1 from J, leaving 13 bases between them. CDR1 is DFQATT and CDR2 is SNEGSKA in the germline V gene (reference sequence). This CDR3 reads CSARGLGSGNTEAFF. In DNA form, the CDR3 reads TGCAGTGCTAGAGGTCTGGGGAGCGGGAACACTGAAGCTTTCTTT.

The table lists this clonotype with many counts. The V gene is TRBV28, the J gene TRBJ2-4; 7 positions match TRBD2. Germline values: CDR1 MDHEN, CDR2 SYDVKM. V lost 1 base to trimming and J lost 8 bases; unmatched junction nucleotides: 8. This CDR3 is built from 15 residues. CDR3 sequence: CASSLSRDYDDIQYF. Here the CDR3 DNA reads TGTGCCAGCAGTTTATCCCGGGACTACGACGACATTCAGTACTTC. The variable domain in full, completed from reference TRBV28 and TRBJ2-4, reads DVKVTQSSRYLVKRTGEKVFLECVQDMDHENMFWYRQDPGLGLRLIYFSYDVKMKEKGDIPEGYSVSREKKERFSLILESASTNQTSMYLCASSLSRDYDDIQYFGAGTRLSVL.

This clonotype was seen repeatedly, ten times or more. The chain links TRBV7-2 to TRBJ1-1; 7 positions match TRBD1. V shed 3 bases and J 7 bases; nucleotides not matched to a gene: 5. Germline V gene sequence: CDR1 SGHTA, CDR2 FQGNSA. CDR3 length: 13 amino acids. CDR3 residues: CASSLRGRGEAFF. DNA of the CDR3: TGTGCCAGCAGCTTGAGGGGGCGAGGTGAAGCTTTCTTT. The entire variable domain, with the rest obtained from reference TRBV7-2 and TRBJ1-1, is as follows: GAGVSQSPSNKVTEKGKDVELRCDPISGHTALYWYRQSLGQGLEFLIYFQGNSAPDKSGLPSDRFSAERTGGSVSTLTIQRTQQEDSAVYLCASSLRGRGEAFFGQGTRLTVV.

This clonotype was counted a few times. The chain links TRBV30 to TRBJ2-3; no firm D call. The CDR3 contains 15 residues. The germline CDR1 and CDR2 sequences are GTSNPN and SVGIG (reference sequence). V was shortened by 4 bases and J by 10 bases, with 24 bases between the two germline ends. In nucleotides, the CDR3 is TGTGCCTGGACCTCCGGGTTGATACCAGGCACATCGCAGTATTTT. Amino acid sequence: CAWTSGLIPGTSQYF.

This clonotype was seen more than once but under ten times. The chain uses TRBV6-1 and TRBJ2-1; no clear D. The germline V gene has CDR1 MNHNS and CDR2 SASEGT. V was clipped by 6 bases and J by 0 bases, with 9 bases between them. The CDR3 sequence is 14 residues long. The CDR3 loop reads CASSSAYSYNEQFF. In DNA form, the CDR3 reads TGTGCCAGCAGCTCAGCTTACTCCTACAATGAGCAGTTCTTC.

With regard to this clonotype: A much more abundant neighbour one base away suggests this may be a read error. The chain has TRBV6-1 and TRBJ1-2, with a possible D match to TRBD1 (5 bases). The CDR3 totals 14 residues. Germline V lookup: CDR1 MNHNS, CDR2 SASEGT. The DNA for the CDR3 is TGTGCCAGCAATAGACAGCCTGGTGGGTATGGCTACGCCTTC. Residues: CASNRQPGGYGYAF.

The rearrangement uses TRBV20-1 and TRBJ1-3; D possibly corresponds to TRBD1 (5 bases). CDR1 is DFQATT and CDR2 is SNEGSKA in the germline V gene (reference sequence). The CDR3 is made up of 14 amino acids. V was clipped by 5 bases and J by 0 bases, with 11 bases between them. CDR3 bases: TGCAGTGCTCACCGGGGGTCCTCTGGAAACACCATATATTTT. Translated, it gives CSAHRGSSGNTIYF.

The V gene is TRBV6-5, the J gene TRBJ1-1, with D unclear. Trimming pared 4 bases from V and 8 bases from J, leaving 8 bases between. Germline CDR1 MNHEY, CDR2 SVGAGI. The CDR3 runs 11 residues. The CDR3 spells CASSFLQEAFF. In DNA form, the CDR3 reads TGTGCCAGCAGTTTCTTGCAGGAAGCTTTCTTT.

At least ten counts were recorded for this clonotype. CDR3: CASSLRQRETQYF. The DNA for the CDR3 is TGTGCCAGCAGCCTCAGACAGAGAGAGACCCAGTACTTC. This chain links TRBV11-3 with TRBJ2-5; D possibly corresponds to TRBD1 (5 bases). The V gene's germline CDR1 is SGHNT and CDR2 YENEEA. V shed 5 bases and J shed 4 bases, with 11 bases lying between them. The CDR3 runs 13 residues. Together with reference TRBV11-3 and TRBJ2-5, the CDR3 gives the full variable domain: EAGVVQSPRYKIIEKKQPVAFWCNPISGHNTLYWYLQNLGQGPELLIRYENEEAVDDSQLPKDRFSAERLKGVDSTLKIQPAELGDSAVYLCASSLRQRETQYFGPGTRLLVL.

This clonotype was recorded many times. The chain recombines TRBV20-1 with TRBJ1-6, with TRBD1 as a possible D gene (5 bases). The CDR3 runs 13 residues. The germline V and J ends were trimmed by 3 bases and 10 bases, with 13 bases remaining between them. Germline CDR1 and CDR2: DFQATT and SNEGSKA (reference sequence). CDR3 sequence: CSASWQGGSPLHF. CDR3 DNA sequence: TGCAGTGCTAGTTGGCAGGGCGGGTCACCCCTCCACTTT.

V is TRBV30 and J is TRBJ1-6; no definite D call. Per germline, CDR1 GTSNPN and CDR2 SVGIG (reference sequence). The CDR3 spans 13 residues. The ends were cut back, 5 bases at V and 10 bases at J, with 15 bases in the middle. The CDR3 protein is CAWGFDVRSPLHF. CDR3 nucleotides: TGTGCCTGGGGTTTTGACGTCCGGTCACCCCTCCACTTT.

This clonotype appeared many times. The V gene is TRBV5-8, the J gene TRBJ2-5, with 10 bases fitting TRBD1. The CDR3 length is 13 residues. V lost 4 bases and J lost 7; bases outside the gene matches: 4. The germline CDR1 and CDR2 sequences are SGHTS and YDEGEE. CDR3 coding DNA: TGTGCCAGCAGCGAGGGACAGGGGTTGACCCAGTACTTC. This codes for CASSEGQGLTQYF. The full variable domain, in which reference TRBV5-8 and TRBJ2-5 provide the parts outside the CDR3, is EAGVTQSPTHLIKTRGQQATLRCSPISGHTSVYWYQQALGLGLQFLLWYDEGEERNRGNFPPRFSGRQFPNYSSELNVNALELEDSALYLCASSEGQGLTQYFGPGTRLLVL.

This clonotype was observed at least ten times. The chain uses TRBV2 and TRBJ2-5, with 9 bases lining up with TRBD2. The CDR3 covers 13 residues. Per the germline V gene, CDR1 is SNHLY and CDR2 is FYNNEI. V trimming: 8 bases; J trimming: 5 bases; junction bases outside the gene matches: 6. The CDR3 loop is CASGERGVETQYF. CDR3 in DNA: TGTGCCAGCGGGGAGCGGGGGGTGGAGACCCAGTACTTC.

This clonotype has at least ten counts. CDR3 residues: CATGLGMNTEAFF. The CDR3, as DNA: TGTGCCACCGGACTGGGGATGAACACTGAAGCTTTCTTT. The chain carries TRBV2 and TRBJ1-1; the D is unclear. CDR1 and CDR2 from the germline V gene are SNHLY and FYNNEI. The length of the CDR3 is 13 residues. Trimming took 10 bases from V and 0 from J, leaving 12 bases between them.

This clonotype has just a few counts. As DNA, the CDR3 is TGCAGTGCTAGTGAGACAGGGGGATACAATGAGCAGTTCTTC. This sequence encodes CSASETGGYNEQFF. The genes are TRBV20-1 and TRBJ2-1; 9 bases are shared with TRBD1. V dropped 3 bases and J dropped 4; count of bases not matched to a gene: 4. The CDR3 has 14 residues. Germline CDR1 and CDR2: DFQATT and SNEGSKA (reference sequence).

This clonotype was counted ten times or more. The rearrangement links TRBV11-3 to TRBJ1-2; D is uncertain. This CDR3 has 13 amino acids. Trimming pared 1 base from V and 8 bases from J, leaving 11 bases between. Germline CDR1 is SGHNT and CDR2 is YENEEA. The CDR3 DNA reads TGTGCCAGCAGCTTAGGAGACTTGGGGGGCTACACCTTC. Its protein product is CASSLGDLGGYTF. Full variable domain (remainder filled in from reference TRBV11-3 and TRBJ1-2): EAGVVQSPRYKIIEKKQPVAFWCNPISGHNTLYWYLQNLGQGPELLIRYENEEAVDDSQLPKDRFSAERLKGVDSTLKIQPAELGDSAVYLCASSLGDLGGYTFGSGTRLTVV.